This passage covers 16 T cell receptor beta chains from one sample sequenced in a study of type 1 regulatory T cells. MiXCR was run by TCRdb on the reads, yielding one entry per CDR3 protein. This table holds some 100,000 distinct CDR3 sequences, roughly a third found once. Sequencing was carried out using CD4+ T cells, either the whole sample or a sorted fraction (not recorded which). The receptors were gathered from a human donor in good health.

V usage is TRBV10-3 and J usage is TRBJ2-7, with D perhaps matching TRBD1 (5 bases). V lost 6 bases and J 1 base, leaving 16 bases between the germline ends. The germline V gene has CDR1 ENHRY and CDR2 SYGVKD. There are 15 residues in the CDR3. This chain's CDR3 is CAIRRPTGMSYEQYF. CDR3 DNA: TGTGCCATCAGACGACCAACAGGAATGTCCTACGAGCAGTACTTC.

This chain connects TRBV28 to TRBJ2-4; tentatively, D is TRBD1 (5 bases). Between the trimmed V and J ends, which lost 8 bases and 3 bases, there was a span of 17 bases. Germline loops: CDR1 MDHEN, CDR2 SYDVKM. The CDR3 has 15 amino acids. The CDR3: CASVDGALNKNIQYF. The CDR3 DNA reads as TGTGCCAGCGTAGATGGGGCTCTGAACAAAAACATTCAGTACTTC.

This clonotype has just a few counts. The chain couples TRBV9 to TRBJ2-1; D is possibly TRBD2 (5 bases). V was trimmed by 2 bases and J by 3 bases, leaving 9 bases between them. The CDR3 is 14 amino acids. CDR1 is SGDLS and CDR2 is YYNGEE in the germline V gene. The DNA for the CDR3 is TGTGCCAGCAGCGTCGAAGCGGTCTACAATGAGCAGTTCTTC. As protein: CASSVEAVYNEQFF.

The sample holds many counts of this clonotype. The V call is TRBV9, the J call TRBJ2-3; the D gene is possibly TRBD1 (7 bases). V lost 4 bases to trimming and J lost 2 bases, with 14 bases between them. Germline V gene sequence: CDR1 SGDLS, CDR2 YYNGEE. CDR3 length: 15 residues. The CDR3 is CASSPGGGFTDTQYF. In DNA, the CDR3 is TGTGCCAGCAGCCCAGGGGGAGGATTCACAGATACGCAGTATTTT.

The chain is built from TRBV5-4 and TRBJ1-2, with TRBD1 matching 8 bases. CDR3 length: 13 residues. CDR1 is SGHNT, CDR2 YYREEE, per germline (reference sequence). Trimming took 3 bases from V and 7 from J; bases not matched to a gene: 5. Here the CDR3 DNA reads TGTGCCAGCAGCTCGGACAGGGTCAGTGGCTACACCTTC. Protein: CASSSDRVSGYTF. The whole variable domain, remainder taken from reference TRBV5-4 and TRBJ1-2, is ETGVTQSPTHLIKTRGQQVTLRCSSQSGHNTVSWYQQALGQGPQFIFQYYREEENGRGNFPPRFSGLQFPNYSSELNVNALELDDSALYLCASSSDRVSGYTFGSGTRLTVV.

The rearrangement joins TRBV28 to TRBJ1-2; no clear D gene. Per the germline V gene, CDR1 is MDHEN and CDR2 is SYDVKM. The CDR3 spans 13 residues. Trimming pared 2 bases from V and 8 bases from J, leaving 12 bases between. CDR3 nucleotides: TGTGCCAGCAGTTTAAGTCTAGTTGTAGGCTACACCTTC. It is translated as CASSLSLVVGYTF.

This clonotype was picked up a small number of times. The chain combines TRBV30 with TRBJ2-1; 7 nucleotides agree with TRBD1. Germline assignment: CDR1 GTSNPN and CDR2 SVGIG (reference sequence). The trim removed 7 bases at V and 2 bases at J, leaving 5 bases unmatched. The CDR3 loop spans 13 amino acids. DNA of the CDR3: TGTGCCTCGACAGGGATCCCCTACAATGAGCAGTTCTTC. Translating gives CASTGIPYNEQFF. The whole variable domain, filled in from reference TRBV30 and TRBJ2-1, reads SQTIHQWPATLVQPVGSPLSLECTVEGTSNPNLYWYRQAAGRGLQLLFYSVGIGQISSEVPQNLSASRPQDRQFILSSKKLLLSDSGFYLCASTGIPYNEQFFGPGTRLTVL.

This chain joins TRBV5-1 and TRBJ2-7, with D possibly matching TRBD2 (5 bases). CDR1 and CDR2 (germline): SGHRS, YFSETQ. The CDR3 covers 13 residues. Trimming cost V 3 bases and J 0 bases, with 7 bases left between them. This chain's CDR3 is CASSWESSYEQYF. The CDR3 DNA sequence: TGCGCCAGCAGCTGGGAGAGCTCCTACGAGCAGTACTTC.

This clonotype appeared a few times. The rearrangement joins TRBV5-1 to TRBJ1-4; no reliable D call. The length of the CDR3 is 15 residues. V lost 5 bases and J 5 bases, leaving 16 bases between the germline ends. CDR1 is SGHRS, CDR2 YFSETQ, per germline. The CDR3 region is CASSYSMIQNEKLFF. The CDR3 nucleotides read TGCGCCAGCAGTTATTCTATGATACAGAATGAAAAACTGTTTTTT.

There are a few counts of this clonotype. This chain joins TRBV1 and TRBJ2-1; TRBD2 is the table's D call and was not checked against the DNA. TRBV1 is noted as a pseudogene. The CDR3 has 17 residues. CDR3: CTSSPSNSGRSYNEQFF. CDR3 DNA sequence: TGCACCAGCAGCCCCTCTAATAGCGGGAGGAGCTACAATGAGCAGTTCTTC.

The chain uses TRBV19 and TRBJ1-1, with 7 bases lining up with TRBD1. CDR1 and CDR2 from the germline V gene are LNHDA and SQIVND (reference sequence). The CDR3 consists of 15 residues. V was clipped by 6 bases and J by 3 bases; unmatched bases: 10. CDR3 nucleotide sequence: TGTGCCAGTAGCCCCGGATTCGACAGGGACACTGAAGCTTTCTTT. The encoded protein is CASSPGFDRDTEAFF.

The chain has TRBV23-1 and TRBJ2-7; 9 nucleotides align to TRBD2. TRBV23-1 is an ORF, with its function uncertain. The CDR3 covers 16 residues. V lost 0 bases to trimming and J lost 4 bases; unmatched junction nucleotides: 7. CDR3 sequence: CASSQSFGAGGYEQYF. The CDR3 nucleotides read TGCGCCAGCAGTCAATCGTTCGGGGCGGGAGGGTACGAGCAGTACTTC.

The chain has TRBV27 and TRBJ2-6, with D unresolved. This CDR3 comprises 19 residues. Trimming removed 3 bases from V and 0 bases from J, with 18 bases in between. CDR1 is MNHEY, CDR2 SMNVEV, per germline (reference sequence). The CDR3 DNA follows: TGTGCCAGCAGTTTGATGGGAACTACCCGAATCTCTGGGGCCAACGTCCTGACTTTC. Residues: CASSLMGTTRISGANVLTF.

In this sample, this clonotype turned up a few times. This CDR3 reads CASSVTGTSGNTIYF. Here the CDR3 DNA reads TGTGCCAGCAGCGTGACAGGAACCTCTGGAAACACCATATATTTT. The chain employs TRBV5-4 and TRBJ1-3, with D possibly TRBD1 on 6 matching bases. With 4 bases removed from V and 0 bases from J, the gap between germline ends came to 11 bases. This CDR3 has 15 residues. Germline CDR1 and CDR2: SGHNT and YYREEE (reference sequence). Full variable domain (missing parts from reference TRBV5-4 and TRBJ1-3): ETGVTQSPTHLIKTRGQQVTLRCSSQSGHNTVSWYQQALGQGPQFIFQYYREEENGRGNFPPRFSGLQFPNYSSELNVNALELDDSALYLCASSVTGTSGNTIYFGEGSWLTVV.

This clonotype was picked up a small number of times. The chain is built from TRBV27 and TRBJ2-1, with TRBD2 identical over 8 bases. Trimming removed 4 bases from V and 6 bases from J; junction bases left unmatched: 5. Germline CDR1 MNHEY, CDR2 SMNVEV (reference sequence). CDR3 length: 14 amino acids. CDR3 sequence (DNA): TGTGCCAGCAGTTCCACTAGCGGCCGCAATGAGCAGTTCTTC. Residues: CASSSTSGRNEQFF.

With respect to this clonotype: A read error may account for a junction end that differs from germline. The chain combines TRBV20-1 with TRBJ2-2; D unresolved. CDR1 is DFQATT and CDR2 is SNEGSKA in the germline V gene (reference sequence). This CDR3 spans 16 amino acids. The CDR3 protein is CSAPGGKGANTRELFF. The CDR3, as DNA: TGCAGTGCCCCGGGTGGTAAGGGCGCGAACACCAGGGAGCTGTTTTTT.